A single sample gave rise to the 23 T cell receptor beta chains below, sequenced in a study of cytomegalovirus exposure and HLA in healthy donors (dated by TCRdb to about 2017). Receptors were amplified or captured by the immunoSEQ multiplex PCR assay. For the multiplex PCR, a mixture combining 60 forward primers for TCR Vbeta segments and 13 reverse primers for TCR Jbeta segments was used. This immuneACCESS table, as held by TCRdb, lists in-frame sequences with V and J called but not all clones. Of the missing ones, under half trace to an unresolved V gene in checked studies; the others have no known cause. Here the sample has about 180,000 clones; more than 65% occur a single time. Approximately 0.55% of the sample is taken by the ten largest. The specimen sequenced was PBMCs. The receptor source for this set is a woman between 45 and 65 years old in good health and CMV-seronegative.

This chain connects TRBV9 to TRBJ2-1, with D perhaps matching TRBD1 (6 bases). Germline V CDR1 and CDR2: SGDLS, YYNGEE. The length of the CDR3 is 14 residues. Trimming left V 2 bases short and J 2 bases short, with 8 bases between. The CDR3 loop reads CASSVGDTYNEQFF. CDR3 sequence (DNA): TGTGCCAGCAGCGTGGGGGACACCTACAATGAGCAGTTCTTC.

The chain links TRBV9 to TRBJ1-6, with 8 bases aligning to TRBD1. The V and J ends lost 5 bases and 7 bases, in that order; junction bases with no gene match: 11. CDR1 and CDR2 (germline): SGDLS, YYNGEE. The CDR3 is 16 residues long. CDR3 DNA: TGTGCCAGCAGGACTCATGACAGGGGAGCCAATTCACCCCTCCACTTT. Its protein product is CASRTHDRGANSPLHF.

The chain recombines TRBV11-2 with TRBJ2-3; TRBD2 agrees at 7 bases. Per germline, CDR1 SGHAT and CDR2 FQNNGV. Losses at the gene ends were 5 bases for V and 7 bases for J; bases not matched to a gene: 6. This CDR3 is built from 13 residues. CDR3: CASSAGDYYTQYF. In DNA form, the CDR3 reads TGTGCCAGCAGCGCGGGGGACTACTATACGCAGTATTTT.

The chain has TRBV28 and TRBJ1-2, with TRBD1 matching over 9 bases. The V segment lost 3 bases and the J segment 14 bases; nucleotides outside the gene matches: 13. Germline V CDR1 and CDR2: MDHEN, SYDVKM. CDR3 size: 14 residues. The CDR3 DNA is TGTGCCAGCAGTTTGAGGACAGGGGCGGGGTTGGGGACCTTC. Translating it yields CASSLRTGAGLGTF.

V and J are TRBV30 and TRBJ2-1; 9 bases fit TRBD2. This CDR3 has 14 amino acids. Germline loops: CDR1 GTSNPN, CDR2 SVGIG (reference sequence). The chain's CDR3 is CASSSSGSQDEQFF. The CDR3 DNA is TGTGCTTCATCCAGTAGCGGGAGTCAGGATGAGCAGTTCTTC.

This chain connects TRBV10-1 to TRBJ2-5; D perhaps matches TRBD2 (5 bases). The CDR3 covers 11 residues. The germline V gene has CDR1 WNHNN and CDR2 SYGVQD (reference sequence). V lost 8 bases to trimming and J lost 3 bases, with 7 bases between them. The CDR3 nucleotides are TGCGCCAGCTTGAGGGAAGAGACCCAGTACTTC. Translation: CASLREETQYF.

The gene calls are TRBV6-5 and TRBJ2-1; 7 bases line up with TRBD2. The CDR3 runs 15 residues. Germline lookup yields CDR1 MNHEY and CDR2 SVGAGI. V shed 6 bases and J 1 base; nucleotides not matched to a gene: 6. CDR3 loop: CASSKWGGSYNEQFF. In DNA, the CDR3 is TGTGCCAGCAGCAAGTGGGGGGGATCCTACAATGAGCAGTTCTTC.

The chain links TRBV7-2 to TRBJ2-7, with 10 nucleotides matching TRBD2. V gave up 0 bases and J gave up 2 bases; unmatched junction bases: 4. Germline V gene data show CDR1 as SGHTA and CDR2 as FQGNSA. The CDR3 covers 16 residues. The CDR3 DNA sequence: TGTGCCAGCAGCTTAGCTCCTAGCGGGGGACCCTACGAGCAGTACTTC. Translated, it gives CASSLAPSGGPYEQYF. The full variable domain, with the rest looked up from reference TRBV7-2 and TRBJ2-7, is GAGVSQSPSNKVTEKGKDVELRCDPISGHTALYWYRQSLGQGLEFLIYFQGNSAPDKSGLPSDRFSAERTGGSVSTLTIQRTQQEDSAVYLCASSLAPSGGPYEQYFGPGTRLTVT.

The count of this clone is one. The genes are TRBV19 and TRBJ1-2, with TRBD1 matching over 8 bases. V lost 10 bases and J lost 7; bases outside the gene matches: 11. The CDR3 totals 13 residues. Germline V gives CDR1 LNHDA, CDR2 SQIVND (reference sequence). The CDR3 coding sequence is TGTGCCACCATGACAGGGGAGACCTTTGGCTACACCTTC. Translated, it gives CATMTGETFGYTF.

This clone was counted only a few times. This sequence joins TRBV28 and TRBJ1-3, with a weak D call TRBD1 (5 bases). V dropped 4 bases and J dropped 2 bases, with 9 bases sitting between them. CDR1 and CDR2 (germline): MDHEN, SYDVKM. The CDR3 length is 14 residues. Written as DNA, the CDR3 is TGTGCCAGCAGTTCCCGGGGGGCTGGAAACACCATATATTTT. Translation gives CASSSRGAGNTIYF.

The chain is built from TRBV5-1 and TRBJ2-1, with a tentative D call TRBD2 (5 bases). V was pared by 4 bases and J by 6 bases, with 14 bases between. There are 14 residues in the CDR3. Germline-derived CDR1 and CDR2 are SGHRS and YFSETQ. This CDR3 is CASSVDFRGNEQFF. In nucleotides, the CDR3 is TGCGCCAGCAGCGTGGACTTTCGAGGCAATGAGCAGTTCTTC.

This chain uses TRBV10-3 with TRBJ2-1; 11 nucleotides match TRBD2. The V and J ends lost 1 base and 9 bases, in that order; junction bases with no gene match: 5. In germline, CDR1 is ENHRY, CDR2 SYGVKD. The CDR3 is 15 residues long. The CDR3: CAISEWLAGGGEQFF. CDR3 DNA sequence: TGTGCCATCAGTGAGTGGCTAGCGGGAGGAGGTGAGCAGTTCTTC.

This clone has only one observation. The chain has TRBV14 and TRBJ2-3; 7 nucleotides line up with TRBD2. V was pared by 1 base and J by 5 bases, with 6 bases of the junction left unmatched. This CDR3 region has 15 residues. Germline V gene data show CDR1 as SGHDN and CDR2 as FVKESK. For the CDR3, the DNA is TGTGCCAGCAGCCAAGGGGGAGGGCCAAAAGATACGCAGTATTTT. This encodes CASSQGGGPKDTQYF.

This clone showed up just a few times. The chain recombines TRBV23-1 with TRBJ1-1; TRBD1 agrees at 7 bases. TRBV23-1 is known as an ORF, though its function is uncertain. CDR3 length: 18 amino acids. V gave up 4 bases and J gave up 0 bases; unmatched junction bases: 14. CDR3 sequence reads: CASSPILPGGGMNTEAFF. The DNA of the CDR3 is TGCGCCAGCAGTCCCATCCTTCCAGGGGGAGGTATGAACACTGAAGCTTTCTTT.

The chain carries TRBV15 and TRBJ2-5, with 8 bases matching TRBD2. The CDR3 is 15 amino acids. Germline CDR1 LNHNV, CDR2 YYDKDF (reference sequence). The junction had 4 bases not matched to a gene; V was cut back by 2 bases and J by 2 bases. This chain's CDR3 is CATSRSSGRQETQYF. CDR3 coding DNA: TGTGCCACCAGCAGATCCAGCGGGAGACAAGAGACCCAGTACTTC.

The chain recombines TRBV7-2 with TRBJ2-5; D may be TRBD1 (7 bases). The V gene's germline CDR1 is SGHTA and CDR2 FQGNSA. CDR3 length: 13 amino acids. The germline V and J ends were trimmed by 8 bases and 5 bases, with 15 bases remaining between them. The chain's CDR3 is CASRQGGRETQYF. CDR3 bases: TGTGCCAGCCGTCAGGGGGGCCGGGAGACCCAGTACTTC.

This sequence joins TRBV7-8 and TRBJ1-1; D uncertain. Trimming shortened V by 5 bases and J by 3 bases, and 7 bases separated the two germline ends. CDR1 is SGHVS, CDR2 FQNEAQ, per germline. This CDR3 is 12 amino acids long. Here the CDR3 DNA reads TGTGCCAGCAGCCTCGAGTACACTGAAGCTTTCTTT. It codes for CASSLEYTEAFF. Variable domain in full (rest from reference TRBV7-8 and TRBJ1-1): GAGVSQSPRYKVAKRGQDVALRCDPISGHVSLFWYQQALGQGPEFLTYFQNEAQLDKSGLPSDRFFAERPEGSVSTLKIQRTQQEDSAVYLCASSLEYTEAFFGQGTRLTVV.

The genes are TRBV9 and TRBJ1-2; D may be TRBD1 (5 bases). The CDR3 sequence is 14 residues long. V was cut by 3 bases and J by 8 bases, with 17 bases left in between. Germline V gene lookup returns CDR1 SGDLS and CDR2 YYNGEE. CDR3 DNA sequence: TGTGCCAGCAGCGATTTGGGCCTTCCAGGGGGCTACACCTTC. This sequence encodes CASSDLGLPGGYTF.

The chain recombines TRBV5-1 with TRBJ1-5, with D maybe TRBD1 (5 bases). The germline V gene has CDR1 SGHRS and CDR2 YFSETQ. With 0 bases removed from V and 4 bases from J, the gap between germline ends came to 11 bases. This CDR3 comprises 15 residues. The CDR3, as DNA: TGCGCCAGCAGCTTGGCCGGCGGGGGGAATCAGCCCCAGCATTTT. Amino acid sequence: CASSLAGGGNQPQHF.

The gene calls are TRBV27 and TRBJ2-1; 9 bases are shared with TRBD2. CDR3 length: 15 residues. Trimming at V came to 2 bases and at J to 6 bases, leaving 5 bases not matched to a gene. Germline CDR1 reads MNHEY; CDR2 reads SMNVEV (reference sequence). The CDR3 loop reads CASSLPGLATNEQFF. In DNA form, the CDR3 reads TGTGCCAGCAGTTTACCGGGACTAGCCACCAATGAGCAGTTCTTC.

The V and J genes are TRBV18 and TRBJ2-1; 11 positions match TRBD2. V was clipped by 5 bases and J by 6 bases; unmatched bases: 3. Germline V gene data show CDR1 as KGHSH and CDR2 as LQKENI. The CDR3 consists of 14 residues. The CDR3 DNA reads TGTGCCAGCTCATCGGGACTAGCGGTCAATGAGCAGTTCTTC. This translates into CASSSGLAVNEQFF. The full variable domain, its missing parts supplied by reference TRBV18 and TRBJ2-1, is NAGVMQNPRHLVRRRGQEARLRCSPMKGHSHVYWYRQLPEEGLKFMVYLQKENIIDESGMPKERFSAEFPKEGPSILRIQQVVRGDSAAYFCASSSGLAVNEQFFGPGTRLTVL.

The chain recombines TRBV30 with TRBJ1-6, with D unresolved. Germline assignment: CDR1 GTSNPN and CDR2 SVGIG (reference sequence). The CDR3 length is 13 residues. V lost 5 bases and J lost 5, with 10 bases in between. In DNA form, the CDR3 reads TGTGCCTGGGGGCGCCTCGATAATTCACCCCTCCACTTT. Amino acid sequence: CAWGRLDNSPLHF.

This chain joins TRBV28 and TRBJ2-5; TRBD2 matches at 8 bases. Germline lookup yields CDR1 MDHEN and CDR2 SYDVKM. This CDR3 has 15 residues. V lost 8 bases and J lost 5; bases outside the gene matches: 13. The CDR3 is CASGPPGLGSETQYF. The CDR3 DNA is TGTGCCAGCGGACCGCCGGGACTAGGTTCGGAGACCCAGTACTTC.